The rows below give T cell receptor beta chains drawn from one sample of a study of human T cells and chemical hapten exposure. Each CDR3 protein gets one entry after TCRdb re-called the RACE reads with MiXCR. The sample has 27,000 or so distinct CDR3 sequences, 8% to 9.5% seen once. The sequences come from whole blood, collected in connection with sensitization to the hapten diphenylcyclopropenone (DPC). All receptors come from a man aged 30 to 39 with alopecia areata. Some clones in this sample may be carry-over from other donors' samples. Each CDR3 is given with its conserved first and last residue. Each record gives: V gene, D gene, J gene, clone size, CDR3 protein, CDR3 DNA. A D gene is named only where the DNA matches it firmly. Rows give clone size only sometimes, using once, few, many, or a class for an expanded clone.

v_call: TRBV4-3; d_call: .; j_call: TRBJ2-3; clone_size: .; cdr3_aa: CASSQDPPDTQYF; cdr3_nt: TGCGCCAGCAGCCAAGATCCCCCAGATACGCAGTATTTT
v_call: TRBV7-2; d_call: .; j_call: TRBJ1-2; clone_size: .; cdr3_aa: CASSLEAVYGYTF; cdr3_nt: TGTGCCAGCAGCTTAGAGGCGGTATATGGCTACACCTTC
v_call: TRBV29-1; d_call: .; j_call: TRBJ2-3; clone_size: many; cdr3_aa: CSVATASDTQYF; cdr3_nt: TGCAGCGTTGCGACGGCTAGCGATACGCAGTATTTT
v_call: TRBV2; d_call: .; j_call: TRBJ2-3; clone_size: .; cdr3_aa: CASSEGRSNTDTQYF; cdr3_nt: TGTGCCAGCAGTGAGGGACGGTCGAACACAGATACGCAGTATTTT
v_call: TRBV20-1; d_call: .; j_call: TRBJ1-3; clone_size: .; cdr3_aa: CSVGLVSISGNTIYF; cdr3_nt: TGCAGTGTGGGATTGGTTAGCATCTCTGGAAACACCATATATTTT
v_call: TRBV2; d_call: TRBD1; j_call: TRBJ2-2; clone_size: .; cdr3_aa: CASSEEGAYTGELFF; cdr3_nt: TGTGCCAGCAGTGAAGAGGGGGCCTACACCGGGGAGCTGTTTTTT
v_call: TRBV29-1; d_call: TRBD1; j_call: TRBJ2-3; clone_size: .; cdr3_aa: CSVRTGSTDTQYF; cdr3_nt: TGCAGCGTTCGGACAGGGTCCACAGATACGCAGTATTTT
v_call: TRBV20-1; d_call: .; j_call: TRBJ1-4; clone_size: .; cdr3_aa: CSAKTRGFLGEKLFF; cdr3_nt: TGCAGTGCGAAGACTCGGGGATTCTTAGGAGAAAAACTGTTTTTT
v_call: TRBV29-1; d_call: .; j_call: TRBJ2-5; clone_size: medium-sized; cdr3_aa: CSVEQQLQETQYF; cdr3_nt: TGCAGCGTTGAACAACAATTACAAGAGACCCAGTACTTC
v_call: TRBV6-6; d_call: .; j_call: TRBJ2-1; clone_size: .; cdr3_aa: CASSTRLRYNEQFF; cdr3_nt: TGTGCCAGCAGTACTAGGCTACGATACAATGAGCAGTTCTTC
v_call: TRBV28; d_call: .; j_call: TRBJ2-1; clone_size: .; cdr3_aa: CASSVENEQFF; cdr3_nt: TGTGCCAGCAGCGTCGAAAATGAGCAGTTCTTC
v_call: TRBV20-1; d_call: .; j_call: TRBJ2-1; clone_size: .; cdr3_aa: CSASPPSAGNEQFF; cdr3_nt: TGCAGTGCTAGTCCACCGTCGGCAGGCAATGAGCAGTTCTTC
v_call: TRBV11-2; d_call: .; j_call: TRBJ2-1; clone_size: few; cdr3_aa: CASSLASLYNEQFF; cdr3_nt: TGTGCCAGCAGCTTAGCCTCCTTATACAATGAGCAGTTCTTC
v_call: TRBV20-1; d_call: .; j_call: TRBJ1-1; clone_size: .; cdr3_aa: CSARDRYGNQNTEAFF; cdr3_nt: TGCAGTGCTAGAGATCGTTATGGCAACCAGAACACTGAAGCTTTCTTT
v_call: TRBV27; d_call: TRBD1; j_call: TRBJ2-1; clone_size: many; cdr3_aa: CASRPSGTVYNEQFF; cdr3_nt: TGTGCCAGCAGGCCCTCCGGGACAGTATACAATGAGCAGTTCTTC
v_call: TRBV6-1; d_call: TRBD2; j_call: TRBJ2-3; clone_size: many; cdr3_aa: CAHRGSGRGDTQYF; cdr3_nt: TGTGCCCACCGGGGGAGCGGGAGAGGAGATACGCAGTATTTT
v_call: TRBV29-1; d_call: .; j_call: TRBJ1-1; clone_size: .; cdr3_aa: CSVEEQLEAFF; cdr3_nt: TGCAGCGTTGAAGAGCAGCTTGAAGCTTTCTTT
v_call: TRBV7-2; d_call: .; j_call: TRBJ1-5; clone_size: .; cdr3_aa: CASSQGTRASNQPQHF; cdr3_nt: TGTGCCAGCAGCCAGGGGACCAGAGCTAGCAATCAGCCCCAGCATTTT
v_call: TRBV19; d_call: .; j_call: TRBJ2-4; clone_size: many; cdr3_aa: CASSFQDNLAKNIQYF; cdr3_nt: TGTGCCAGTAGTTTCCAGGACAACCTAGCCAAAAACATTCAGTACTTC
v_call: TRBV2; d_call: .; j_call: TRBJ1-2; clone_size: many; cdr3_aa: CASSEAGNGYGYTF; cdr3_nt: TGTGCCAGCAGTGAAGCGGGTAACGGCTATGGCTACACCTTC
v_call: TRBV2; d_call: .; j_call: TRBJ1-2; clone_size: many; cdr3_aa: CASITLQLDYGYTF; cdr3_nt: TGTGCCAGCATTACACTTCAGCTTGACTATGGCTACACCTTC
v_call: TRBV29-1; d_call: .; j_call: TRBJ2-1; clone_size: many; cdr3_aa: CSVVGFYNEQFF; cdr3_nt: TGCAGCGTTGTTGGGTTCTACAATGAGCAGTTCTTC
v_call: TRBV12-3/TRBV12-4; d_call: .; j_call: TRBJ2-3; clone_size: many; cdr3_aa: CASRHAVWGTDTQYF; cdr3_nt: TGTGCCAGCAGACATGCGGTTTGGGGCACAGATACGCAGTATTTT
v_call: TRBV27; d_call: .; j_call: TRBJ2-7; clone_size: many; cdr3_aa: CASSPGPAGYEQYF; cdr3_nt: TGTGCCAGCAGTCCGGGGCCAGCGGGCTACGAGCAGTACTTC
v_call: TRBV27; d_call: .; j_call: TRBJ1-1; clone_size: medium-sized; cdr3_aa: CASSGRDGYTEAFF; cdr3_nt: TGTGCCAGCAGTGGGAGGGACGGATACACTGAAGCTTTCTTT
v_call: TRBV19; d_call: TRBD2; j_call: TRBJ2-1; clone_size: .; cdr3_aa: CASSGTSGYNEQFF; cdr3_nt: TGTGCCAGTAGTGGGACTAGCGGATACAATGAGCAGTTCTTC